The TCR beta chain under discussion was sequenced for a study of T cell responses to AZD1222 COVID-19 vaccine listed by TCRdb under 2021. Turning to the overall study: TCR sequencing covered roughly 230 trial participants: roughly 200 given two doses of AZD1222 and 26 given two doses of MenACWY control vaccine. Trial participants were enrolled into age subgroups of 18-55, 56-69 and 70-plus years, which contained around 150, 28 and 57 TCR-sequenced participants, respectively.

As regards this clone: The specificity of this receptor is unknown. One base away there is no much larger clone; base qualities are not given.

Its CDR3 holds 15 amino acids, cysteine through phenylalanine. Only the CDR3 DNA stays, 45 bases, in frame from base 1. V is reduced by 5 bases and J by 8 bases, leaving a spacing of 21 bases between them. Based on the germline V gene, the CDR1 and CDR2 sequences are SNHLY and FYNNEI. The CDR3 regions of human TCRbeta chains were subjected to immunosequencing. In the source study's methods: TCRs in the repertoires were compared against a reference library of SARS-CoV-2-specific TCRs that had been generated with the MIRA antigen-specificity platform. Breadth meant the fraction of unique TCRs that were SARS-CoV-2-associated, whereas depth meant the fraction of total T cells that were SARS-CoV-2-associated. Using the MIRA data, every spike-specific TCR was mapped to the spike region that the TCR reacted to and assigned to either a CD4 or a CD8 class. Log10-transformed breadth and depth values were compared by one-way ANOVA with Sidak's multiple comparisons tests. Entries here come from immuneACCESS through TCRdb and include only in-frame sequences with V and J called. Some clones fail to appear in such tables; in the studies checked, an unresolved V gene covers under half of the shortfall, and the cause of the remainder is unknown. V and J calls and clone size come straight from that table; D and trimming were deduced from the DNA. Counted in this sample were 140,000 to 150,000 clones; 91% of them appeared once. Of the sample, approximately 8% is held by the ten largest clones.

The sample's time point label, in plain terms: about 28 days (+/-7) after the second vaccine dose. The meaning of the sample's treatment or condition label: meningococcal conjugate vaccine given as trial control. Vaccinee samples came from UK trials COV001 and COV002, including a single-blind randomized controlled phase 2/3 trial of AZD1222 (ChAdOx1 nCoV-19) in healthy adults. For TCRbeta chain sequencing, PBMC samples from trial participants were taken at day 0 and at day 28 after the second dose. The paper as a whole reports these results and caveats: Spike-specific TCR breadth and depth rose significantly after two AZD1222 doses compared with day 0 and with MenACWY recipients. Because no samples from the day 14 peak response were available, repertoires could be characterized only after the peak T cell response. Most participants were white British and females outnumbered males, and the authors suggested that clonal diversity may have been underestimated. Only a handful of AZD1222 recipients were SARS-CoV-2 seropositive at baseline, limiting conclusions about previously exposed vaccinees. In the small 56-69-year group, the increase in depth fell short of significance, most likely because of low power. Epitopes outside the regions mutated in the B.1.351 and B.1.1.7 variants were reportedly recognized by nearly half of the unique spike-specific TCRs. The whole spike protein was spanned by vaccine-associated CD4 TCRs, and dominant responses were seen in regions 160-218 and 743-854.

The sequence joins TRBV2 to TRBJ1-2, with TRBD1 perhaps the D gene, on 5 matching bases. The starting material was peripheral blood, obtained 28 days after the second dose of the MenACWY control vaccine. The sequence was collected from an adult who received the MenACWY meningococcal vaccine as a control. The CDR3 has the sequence CASSRNAGSEGGYTF. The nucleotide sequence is TGTGCCAGCAGTAGGAACGCAGGGTCCGAGGGAGGCTACACCTTC.